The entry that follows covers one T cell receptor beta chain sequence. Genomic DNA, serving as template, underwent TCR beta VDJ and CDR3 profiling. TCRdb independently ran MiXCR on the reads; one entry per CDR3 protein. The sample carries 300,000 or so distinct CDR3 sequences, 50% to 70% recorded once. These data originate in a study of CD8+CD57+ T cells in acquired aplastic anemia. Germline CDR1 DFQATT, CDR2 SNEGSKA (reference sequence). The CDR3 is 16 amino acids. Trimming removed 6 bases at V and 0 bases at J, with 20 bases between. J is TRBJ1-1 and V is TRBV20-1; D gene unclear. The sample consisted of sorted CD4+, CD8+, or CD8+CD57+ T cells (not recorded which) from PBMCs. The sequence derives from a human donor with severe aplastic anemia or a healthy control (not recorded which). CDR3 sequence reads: CSARPLGSAMNTEAFF. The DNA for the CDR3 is TGCAGTGCCCGCCCGCTAGGATCTGCGATGAACACTGAAGCTTTCTTT.